The 10 T cell receptor beta chains reported below all come from one sample, sequenced in a study of T cell responses to AZD1222 COVID-19 vaccine. TCRdb's table, derived via immunoSEQ multiplex PCR, lists solely in-frame clones and lacks some. The data hold under 150,000 clones, with 93% observed a single time. This specimen consisted of peripheral blood, obtained on day 0 of AZD1222 vaccination. Receptor source: an adult in good health.

This clone is a singleton in its sample. This chain uses TRBV5-6 with TRBJ1-2; tentative D call: TRBD1 (6 bases). Germline CDR1 SGHDT, CDR2 YYEEEE. V lost 4 bases and J 4 bases, leaving 17 bases between the germline ends. The CDR3 is 15 amino acids. In nucleotides, the CDR3 is TGTGCCAGCAGCAGGGATCGGGGGGCTGGCTATGGCTACACCTTC. It encodes CASSRDRGAGYGYTF.

The chain has TRBV5-1 and TRBJ2-7, with unresolved D. V lost 4 bases to trimming and J lost 0 bases, with 8 bases between them. CDR1 is SGHRS and CDR2 is YFSETQ in the germline V gene. The CDR3 has 13 residues. Written as DNA, the CDR3 is TGCGCCAGCAGCATTGCCTCCTCCTACGAGCAGTACTTC. This sequence encodes CASSIASSYEQYF.

This sequence joins TRBV30 and TRBJ1-1; D perhaps matches TRBD1 (6 bases). Trimming pared 7 bases from V and 10 bases from J, leaving 19 bases between. Germline V gene sequence: CDR1 GTSNPN, CDR2 SVGIG (reference sequence). The CDR3 has 12 residues. CDR3 sequence reads: CASSDGGAPAFF. The CDR3 region has the DNA TGTGCCTCCTCCGATGGGGGGGCGCCAGCTTTCTTT.

The CDR3 sequence: CASSLGPNEKLFF. CDR3 bases: TGTGCCAGCAGCTTAGGGCCAAATGAAAAACTGTTTTTT. The chain links TRBV7-2 to TRBJ1-4, with D uncertain. The CDR3 contains 13 residues. With 1 base removed from V and 5 bases from J, the gap between germline ends came to 5 bases. CDR1 and CDR2 (germline): SGHTA, FQGNSA.

The chain is built from TRBV19 and TRBJ1-5; D may be TRBD1 (5 bases). This CDR3 is built from 17 residues. V lost 3 bases, J lost 6 bases, and 21 bases lay in between. CDR1 is LNHDA, CDR2 SQIVND, per germline (reference sequence). CDR3: CASSIYRGREDGQPQHF. CDR3 bases: TGTGCCAGTAGTATCTATCGGGGACGGGAGGACGGTCAGCCCCAGCATTTT.

The chain couples TRBV6-5 to TRBJ1-4; D may be TRBD1 (5 bases). The V gene lost 5 bases and the J gene lost 8 bases, with 18 bases spanning the gap. The CDR3 consists of 15 residues. From germline, CDR1 is MNHEY and CDR2 SVGAGI. For the CDR3, the DNA is TGTGCCAGCAGTATACTTCAGGGAGGAGGAGAAAAACTGTTTTTT. It translates to CASSILQGGGEKLFF.

This chain uses TRBV30 with TRBJ2-7, with 7 bases identical to TRBD1. The germline CDR1 and CDR2 sequences are GTSNPN and SVGIG (reference sequence). The CDR3 sequence is 13 residues long. The J segment lost 9 bases and the V segment lost 0 bases, leaving 8 bases of the junction unmatched. The CDR3 DNA is TGTGCCTGGAGTGTACAGTCGGGACAGACGCAGTACTTC. Amino acids: CAWSVQSGQTQYF.

This chain uses TRBV11-1 with TRBJ2-5; D may be TRBD2 (5 bases). The CDR3 has 16 residues. Germline V gene sequence: CDR1 SGHAT, CDR2 FQDESV (reference sequence). V dropped 4 bases and J dropped 1 base, with 16 bases sitting between them. Written as DNA, the CDR3 is TGTGCCAGCAGCTACGGAGGCGTACGCGTCCAAGAGACCCAGTACTTC. Amino acid sequence: CASSYGGVRVQETQYF.

The chain links TRBV4-2 to TRBJ2-6; D is uncertain. Germline V gene sequence: CDR1 LGHNA, CDR2 YNFKEQ. The CDR3 loop spans 16 amino acids. Trimming cost V 4 bases and J 0 bases, with 10 bases left between them. The CDR3 DNA follows: TGTGCCAGCAGCCTTGAGGTCAGCTCTGGGGCCAACGTCCTGACTTTC. Translated, it gives CASSLEVSSGANVLTF.

The table lists this clone with a count of one. The V gene is TRBV3-1 (or the pseudogene TRBV3-2), the J gene TRBJ1-6; D possibly corresponds to TRBD1 (5 bases). The V and J ends lost 4 bases and 7 bases respectively, with 20 bases between them. Germline V lookup: CDR1 LGHDT, CDR2 YNNKEL (reference sequence). The CDR3 sequence is 17 residues long. The CDR3 nucleotides are TGTGCCAGCAGCCGACGCCAGAGCACAGGAGACAATTCACCCCTCCACTTT. Translation: CASSRRQSTGDNSPLHF.